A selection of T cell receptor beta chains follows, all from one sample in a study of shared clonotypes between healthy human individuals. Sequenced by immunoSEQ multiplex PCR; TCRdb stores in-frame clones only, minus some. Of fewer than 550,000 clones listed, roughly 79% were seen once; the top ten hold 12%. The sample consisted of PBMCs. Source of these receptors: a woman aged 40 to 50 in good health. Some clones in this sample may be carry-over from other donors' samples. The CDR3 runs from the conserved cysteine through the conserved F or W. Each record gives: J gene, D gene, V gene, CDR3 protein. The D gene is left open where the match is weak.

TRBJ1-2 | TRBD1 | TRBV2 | CASSDTGGGGGYTF
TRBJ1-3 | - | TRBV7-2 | CASSLDLTSGNTIYF
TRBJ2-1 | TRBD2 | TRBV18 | CASSPYSGSDNEQFF
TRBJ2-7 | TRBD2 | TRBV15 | CATSREMAGGPYEQYF
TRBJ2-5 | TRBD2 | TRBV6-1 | CASKPTGGSGTQYF
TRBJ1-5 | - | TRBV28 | CASMGGANQPQHF
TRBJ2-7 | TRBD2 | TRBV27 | CASSLTRDYYEQYF
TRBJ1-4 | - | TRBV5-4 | CASSQKTGQTEELFF
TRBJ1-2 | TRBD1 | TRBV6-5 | CASSYNRDSIDYTF
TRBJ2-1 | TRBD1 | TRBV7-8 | CASSSRRDRYNEQFF
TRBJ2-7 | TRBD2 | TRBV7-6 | CASSSLAGGPSYEQYF
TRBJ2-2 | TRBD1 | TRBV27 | CASSPQGGVPTGELFF
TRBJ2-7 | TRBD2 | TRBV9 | CASSVGPAGLFYEQYF
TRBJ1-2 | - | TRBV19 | CASSFMTETYGYTF
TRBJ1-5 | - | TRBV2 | CASSEREINQPQHF
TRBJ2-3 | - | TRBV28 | CASSPPQRPDTQYF
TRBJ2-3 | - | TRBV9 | CASSVGERPYTDTQYF
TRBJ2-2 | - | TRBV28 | CASSSPGTDTGELFF